A single sample is the source of the 5 T cell receptor beta chains below, sequenced in a study of blood T cell repertoires in COVID-19. Clones were sequenced by immunoSEQ multiplex PCR, and TCRdb holds only the in-frame ones, with some missing. The table has 140,000 to 150,000 clones, roughly 87% seen once. The sample taken for sequencing was peripheral blood. Source of these receptors: a human donor in a cohort sampled during active COVID-19.

The chain combines TRBV28 with TRBJ1-1; D is ambiguous. V was pared by 6 bases and J by 5 bases, with 13 bases between. The CDR3 has 13 residues. Germline assignment: CDR1 MDHEN and CDR2 SYDVKM. The CDR3 region has the DNA TGTGCCAGCAGGACCACCGGAGGGACTGAAGCTTTCTTT. Translating it yields CASRTTGGTEAFF. Supplemented by reference TRBV28 and TRBJ1-1, the full variable domain reads DVKVTQSSRYLVKRTGEKVFLECVQDMDHENMFWYRQDPGLGLRLIYFSYDVKMKEKGDIPEGYSVSREKKERFSLILESASTNQTSMYLCASRTTGGTEAFFGQGTRLTVV.

The chain joins TRBV27 to TRBJ2-2; 7 bases map to TRBD1. Losses at the gene ends were 1 base for V and 6 bases for J; bases not matched to a gene: 8. The length of the CDR3 is 16 residues. Germline V gene sequence: CDR1 MNHEY, CDR2 SMNVEV (reference sequence). The CDR3 sequence: CASSLWGQRMAGELFF. The CDR3 DNA reads TGTGCCAGCAGTTTATGGGGACAGAGGATGGCCGGGGAGCTGTTTTTT.

The rearrangement joins TRBV14 to TRBJ1-5; 7 bases agree with TRBD1. The CDR3 runs 15 residues. Unmatched junction bases numbered 8, after V lost 3 bases and J lost 6 bases. CDR1 is SGHDN and CDR2 is FVKESK in the germline V gene. CDR3 region: CASSQPLRGRQPQHF. The CDR3 coding sequence is TGTGCCAGCAGCCAGCCACTGAGGGGGCGTCAGCCCCAGCATTTT.

This chain's CDR3 is CASRVGADTGELFF. The CDR3 nucleotides read TGTGCCAGCAGGGTGGGGGCCGACACCGGGGAGCTGTTTTTT. The V gene is TRBV6-4, the J gene TRBJ2-2, with D possibly matching TRBD1 (6 bases). The CDR3 is 14 residues long. Germline V lookup: CDR1 MRHNA, CDR2 SNTAGT. Trimming left V 6 bases short and J 3 bases short, with 11 bases between.

J is TRBJ2-7 and V is TRBV5-5, with 13 bases matching TRBD2. Germline V gene lookup returns CDR1 SGHKS and CDR2 YYEKEE (reference sequence). The CDR3 covers 15 residues. Germline trimming cut 0 bases from V and 3 bases from J; bases unmatched to any gene: 0. CDR3 sequence reads: CASSLGLAGGYEQYF. The CDR3 DNA is TGTGCCAGCAGCTTGGGACTAGCGGGGGGCTACGAGCAGTACTTC.